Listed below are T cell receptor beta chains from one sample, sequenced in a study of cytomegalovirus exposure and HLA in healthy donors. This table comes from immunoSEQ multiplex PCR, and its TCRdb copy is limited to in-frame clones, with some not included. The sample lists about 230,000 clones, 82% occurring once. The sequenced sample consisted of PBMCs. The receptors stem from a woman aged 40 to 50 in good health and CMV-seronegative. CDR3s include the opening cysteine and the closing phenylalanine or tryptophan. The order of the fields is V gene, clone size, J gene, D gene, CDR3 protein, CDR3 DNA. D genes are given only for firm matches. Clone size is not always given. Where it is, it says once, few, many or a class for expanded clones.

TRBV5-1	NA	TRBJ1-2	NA	CASSPVQGPIDGYTF	TGCGCCAGCAGCCCGGTCCAGGGGCCCATTGATGGCTACACCTTC
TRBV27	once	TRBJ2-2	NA	CASSPLTTRNTGELFF	TGTGCCAGCAGTCCACTTACTACCCGAAACACCGGGGAGCTGTTTTTT
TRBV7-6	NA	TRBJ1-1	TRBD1	CASSLVQGTGPATFF	TGTGCCAGCAGCTTAGTACAGGGGACAGGTCCAGCAACTTTCTTT
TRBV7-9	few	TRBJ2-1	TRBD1	CASSNNRGQFF	TGTGCCAGCAGCAACAACAGGGGGCAGTTCTTC
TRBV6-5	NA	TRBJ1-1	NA	CASTASGDTEAFF	TGTGCCAGCACCGCTTCGGGGGACACTGAAGCTTTCTTT
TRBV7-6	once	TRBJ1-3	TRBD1	CASSTRQGVAGNTIYF	TGTGCCAGCAGCACCCGACAGGGGGTGGCTGGAAACACCATATATTTT
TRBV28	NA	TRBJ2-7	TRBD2	CASSLSGTGYEQYF	TGTGCCAGCAGTTTAAGCGGGACGGGCTACGAGCAGTACTTC
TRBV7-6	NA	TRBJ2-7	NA	CASSLEGWEEQYF	TGTGCCAGCAGCTTAGAGGGCTGGGAGGAGCAGTACTTC
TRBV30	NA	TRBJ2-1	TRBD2	CAWSDSLAGWAYNEQFF	TGTGCCTGGAGCGACAGCCTAGCGGGGTGGGCCTACAATGAGCAGTTCTTC
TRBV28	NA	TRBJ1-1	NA	CASSTYEAFF	TGTGCCAGCAGCACATACGAAGCTTTCTTT
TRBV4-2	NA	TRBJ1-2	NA	CASRQVEAGYNYGYTF	TGTGCCAGCAGGCAAGTCGAGGCAGGGTATAACTATGGCTACACCTTC
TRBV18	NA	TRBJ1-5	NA	CASSPGGGSNQPQHF	TGTGCCAGCTCACCGGGCGGGGGCAGCAATCAGCCCCAGCATTTT
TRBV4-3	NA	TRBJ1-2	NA	CASSQDTGTDYGYTF	TGCGCCAGCAGCCAAGATACCGGGACTGACTATGGCTACACCTTC
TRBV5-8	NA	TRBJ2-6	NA	CASSLGTTFSSGANVLTF	TGTGCCAGCAGTTTGGGGACAACTTTCAGCTCTGGGGCCAACGTCCTGACTTTC
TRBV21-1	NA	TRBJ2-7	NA	CASRWTGKGEQYF	TGTGCCAGCAGATGGACAGGGAAGGGCGAGCAGTACTTC
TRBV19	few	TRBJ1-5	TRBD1	CASSPGGQPQHF	TGTGCCAGTAGTCCAGGGGGTCAGCCCCAGCATTTT
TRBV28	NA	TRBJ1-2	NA	CASRGGDSTGDGYTF	TGTGCCAGCAGAGGGGGGGACTCAACGGGGGATGGCTACACCTTC
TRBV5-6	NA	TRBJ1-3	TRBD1	CASRQDRSSGNTIYF	TGTGCCAGCAGACAGGACAGGAGCTCTGGAAACACCATATATTTT
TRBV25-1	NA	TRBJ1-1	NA	CASSELRGTEAFF	TGTGCCAGCAGTGAATTAAGGGGCACTGAAGCTTTCTTT
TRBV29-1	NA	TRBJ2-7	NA	CSVGSGSYEQYF	TGCAGCGTTGGTAGCGGCTCCTACGAGCAGTACTTC
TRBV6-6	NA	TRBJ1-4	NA	CASSYPTGGLREKLFF	TGTGCCAGCAGTTACCCGACAGGCGGGCTTCGTGAAAAACTGTTTTTT
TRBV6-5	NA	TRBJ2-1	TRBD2	CASRGGGGNEQFF	TGTGCCAGCAGGGGTGGGGGGGGAAATGAGCAGTTCTTC
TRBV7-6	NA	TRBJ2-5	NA	CASSQMGLLGETQYF	TGTGCCAGCAGCCAAATGGGACTGCTCGGGGAGACCCAGTACTTC
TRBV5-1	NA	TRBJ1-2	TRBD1	CASSLDRGGGYTF	TGCGCCAGCAGCTTGGACAGGGGAGGTGGCTACACCTTC
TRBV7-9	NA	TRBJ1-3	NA	CASSSTYRESGNTIYF	TGTGCCAGCAGCTCCACGTACAGGGAAAGTGGAAACACCATATATTTT
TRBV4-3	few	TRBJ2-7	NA	CASSQDREYEQYF	TGCGCCAGCAGCCAAGACAGGGAATACGAGCAGTACTTC
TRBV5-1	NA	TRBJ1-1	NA	CASSLALAGTEAFF	TGCGCCAGCAGCTTGGCTCTTGCGGGCACTGAAGCTTTCTTT
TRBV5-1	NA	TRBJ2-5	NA	CASSSDYSETQYF	TGCGCCAGCAGCTCCGACTATTCTGAGACCCAGTACTTC
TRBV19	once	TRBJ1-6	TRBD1	CASLRDDRVGNSPLHF	TGTGCCAGTTTACGAGATGACAGGGTGGGGAATTCACCCCTCCACTTT
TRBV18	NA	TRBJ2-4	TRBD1	CASSGQGALTKNIQYF	TGTGCCAGCTCAGGACAGGGTGCGTTAACCAAAAACATTCAGTACTTC
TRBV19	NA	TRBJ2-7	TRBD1	CASSIGTGESYEQYF	TGTGCCAGTAGTATAGGGACAGGGGAGTCCTACGAGCAGTACTTC
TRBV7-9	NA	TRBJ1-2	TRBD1	CASSPGTAYGYTF	TGTGCCAGCAGCCCCGGGACAGCCTATGGCTACACCTTC
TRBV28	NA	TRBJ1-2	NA	CASYSVLNYGYTF	TGTGCCAGCTATTCCGTCCTAAACTATGGCTACACCTTC
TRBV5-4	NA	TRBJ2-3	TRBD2	CASSPLAGDTDTQYF	TGTGCCAGCAGCCCTCTGGCGGGGGACACAGATACGCAGTATTTT
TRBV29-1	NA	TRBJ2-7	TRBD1	CSVATGGREQYF	TGCAGCGTTGCGACAGGGGGGCGCGAGCAGTACTTC
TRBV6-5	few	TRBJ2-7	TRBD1	CASSRTGVEQYF	TGTGCCAGCAGCCGGACAGGGGTCGAGCAGTACTTC
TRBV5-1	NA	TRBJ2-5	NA	CASSLKSVDETQYF	TGCGCCAGCAGCTTGAAGTCGGTAGATGAGACCCAGTACTTC
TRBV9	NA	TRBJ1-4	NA	CASSIDATTNEKLFF	TGTGCCAGCAGCATCGATGCTACAACTAATGAAAAACTGTTTTTT
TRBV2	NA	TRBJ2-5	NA	CATMYQETQYF	TGTGCCACTATGTACCAAGAGACCCAGTACTTC
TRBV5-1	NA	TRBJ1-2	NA	CASSPDGMELVGYTF	TGCGCCAGCAGCCCCGACGGGATGGAATTGGTGGGCTACACCTTC
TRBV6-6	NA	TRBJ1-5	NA	CASSSEGQPQHF	TGTGCCAGCAGTTCGGAGGGTCAGCCCCAGCATTTT
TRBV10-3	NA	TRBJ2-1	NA	CAISKSGTQWFF	TGTGCCATCAGTAAATCAGGAACCCAGTGGTTCTTC
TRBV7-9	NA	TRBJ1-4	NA	CASSLWTATNEKLFF	TGTGCCAGCAGCTTATGGACTGCAACTAATGAAAAACTGTTTTTT
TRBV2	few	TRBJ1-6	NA	CASKSGTLSPGTRPYSPLHF	TGTGCCAGCAAAAGTGGCACCCTGAGCCCGGGAACCCGTCCTTATTCACCCCTCCACTTT
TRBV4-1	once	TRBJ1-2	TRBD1	CASSQVEGQGYGYTF	TGCGCCAGCAGCCAAGTGGAGGGACAGGGGTATGGCTACACCTTC
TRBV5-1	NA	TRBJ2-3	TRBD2	CASSLGPLAGGLDTQYF	TGCGCCAGCAGCTTGGGGCCCCTAGCGGGGGGTCTAGATACGCAGTATTTT
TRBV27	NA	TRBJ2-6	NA	CASRIRTSVRGANVLTF	TGTGCCAGCAGGATAAGGACATCCGTGAGGGGGGCCAACGTCCTGACTTTC